This TCR beta chain is from a study of cytomegalovirus exposure and HLA in healthy donors. Study-wide results and caveats: Later work found that TCR association rates differed between HLA loci; DRB1 had the most and HLA-C the fewest. Among the CMV-associated chains, a few were confirmed in vitro as specific for CMV antigens.

The PCR made use of 60 Vbeta and 13 Jbeta primers. Profiled with immunoSEQ multiplex PCR; TCRdb holds only in-frame clones, not every one. The data show under 250,000 clones, 76% seen once. V gave up 7 bases and J gave up 4 bases, with 13 bases separating them. The CDR3 sequence is 13 residues long. Germline assignment: CDR1 LNHDA and CDR2 SQIVND (reference sequence). Of note for this clone: Its specificity is not known.

The chain joins TRBV19 to TRBJ2-5, with D perhaps TRBD2 (6 bases). The clonotype originates from a man aged 18 to 29 in good health and CMV-seronegative. Material: PBMCs. This CDR3 is CASMRAEGETQYF. As DNA, the CDR3 is TGTGCCAGTATGCGGGCGGAGGGAGAGACCCAGTACTTC.